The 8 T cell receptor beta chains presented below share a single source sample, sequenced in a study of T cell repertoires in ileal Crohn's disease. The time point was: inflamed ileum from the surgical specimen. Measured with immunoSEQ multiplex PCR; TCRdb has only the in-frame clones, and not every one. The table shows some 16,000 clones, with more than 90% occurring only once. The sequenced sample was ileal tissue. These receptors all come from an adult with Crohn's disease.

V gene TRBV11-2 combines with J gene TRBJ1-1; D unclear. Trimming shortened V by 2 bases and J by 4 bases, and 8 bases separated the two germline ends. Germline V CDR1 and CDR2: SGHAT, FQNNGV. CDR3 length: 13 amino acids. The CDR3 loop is CASSLMRITEAFF. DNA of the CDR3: TGTGCCAGCAGCTTAATGAGGATCACTGAAGCTTTCTTT.

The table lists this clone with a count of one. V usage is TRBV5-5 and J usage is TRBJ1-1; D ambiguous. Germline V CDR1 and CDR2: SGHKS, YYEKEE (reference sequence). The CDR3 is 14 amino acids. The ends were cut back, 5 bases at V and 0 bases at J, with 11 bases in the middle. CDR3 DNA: TGTGCCAGCAGAAAAGATCGGTTGAACACTGAAGCTTTCTTT. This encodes CASRKDRLNTEAFF. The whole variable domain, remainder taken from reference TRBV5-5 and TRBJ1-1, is DAGVTQSPTHLIKTRGQQVTLRCSPISGHKSVSWYQQVLGQGPQFIFQYYEKEERGRGNFPDRFSARQFPNYSSELNVNALLLGDSALYLCASRKDRLNTEAFFGQGTRLTVV.

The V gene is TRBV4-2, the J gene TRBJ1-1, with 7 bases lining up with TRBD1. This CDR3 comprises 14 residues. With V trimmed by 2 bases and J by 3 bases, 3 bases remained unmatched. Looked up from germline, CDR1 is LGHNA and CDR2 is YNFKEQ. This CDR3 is CASSQPGQYTEAFF. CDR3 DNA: TGTGCCAGCAGCCAACCGGGACAGTACACTGAAGCTTTCTTT.

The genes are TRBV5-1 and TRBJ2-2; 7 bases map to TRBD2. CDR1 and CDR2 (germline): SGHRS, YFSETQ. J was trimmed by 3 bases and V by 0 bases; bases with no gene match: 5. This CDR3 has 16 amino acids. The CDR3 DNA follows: TGCGCCAGCAGCTTGGGGCGGGGGTCGGACACCGGGGAGCTGTTTTTT. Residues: CASSLGRGSDTGELFF.

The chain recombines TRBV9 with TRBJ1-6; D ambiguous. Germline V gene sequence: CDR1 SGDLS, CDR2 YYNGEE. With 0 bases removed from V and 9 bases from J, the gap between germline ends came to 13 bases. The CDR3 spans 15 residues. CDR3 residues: CASSVAERTSSPLHF. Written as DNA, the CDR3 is TGTGCCAGCAGCGTAGCTGAGAGGACCAGTTCACCCCTCCACTTT.

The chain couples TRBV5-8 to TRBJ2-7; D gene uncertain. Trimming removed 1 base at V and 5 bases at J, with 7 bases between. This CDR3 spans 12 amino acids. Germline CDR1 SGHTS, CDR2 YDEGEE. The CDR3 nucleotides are TGTGCCAGCAGCTTGTTTCGAGACGAGCAGTACTTC. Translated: CASSLFRDEQYF.

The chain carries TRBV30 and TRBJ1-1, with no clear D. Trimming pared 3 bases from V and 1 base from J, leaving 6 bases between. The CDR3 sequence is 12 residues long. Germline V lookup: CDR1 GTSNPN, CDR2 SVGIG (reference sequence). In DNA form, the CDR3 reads TGTGCCTGGAGGAACAGGAACACTGAAGCTTTCTTT. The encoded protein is CAWRNRNTEAFF. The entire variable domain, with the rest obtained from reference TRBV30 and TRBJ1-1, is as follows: SQTIHQWPATLVQPVGSPLSLECTVEGTSNPNLYWYRQAAGRGLQLLFYSVGIGQISSEVPQNLSASRPQDRQFILSSKKLLLSDSGFYLCAWRNRNTEAFFGQGTRLTVV.

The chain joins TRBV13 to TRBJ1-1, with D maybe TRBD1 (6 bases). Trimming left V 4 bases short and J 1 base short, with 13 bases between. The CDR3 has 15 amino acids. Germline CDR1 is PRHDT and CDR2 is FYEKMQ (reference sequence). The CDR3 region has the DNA TGTGCCAGCAGCTCTGGATTGACAGGGAACACTGAAGCTTTCTTT. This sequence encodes CASSSGLTGNTEAFF.